Each of the 2 T cell receptor beta chains below was sequenced from the same sample in a study of T cell responses to AZD1222 COVID-19 vaccine. Libraries were prepared by immunoSEQ multiplex PCR; TCRdb keeps only in-frame clonotypes and omits some of them. The table includes approximately 50,000 clones, about 85% detected once. The sequencing here drew on peripheral blood, taken on day 0 of MenACWY control vaccination. The source of these receptors is an adult in good health.

V usage is TRBV4-2 and J usage is TRBJ1-5; 8 bases align to TRBD1. Germline values: CDR1 LGHNA, CDR2 YNFKEQ. The CDR3 consists of 16 residues. The trim removed 1 base at V and 7 bases at J, leaving 9 bases unmatched. CDR3 coding DNA: TGTGCCAGCAGCCAAGTACAGGGGGGGGTCAGACAGCCCCAGCATTTT. Its translation: CASSQVQGGVRQPQHF.

The chain carries TRBV5-1 and TRBJ1-5; D is unclear. Germline values: CDR1 SGHRS, CDR2 YFSETQ. The CDR3 extends over 16 amino acids. V was clipped by 4 bases and J by 0 bases, with 14 bases between them. The CDR3 region is CASSPGDAASNQPQHF. DNA of the CDR3: TGCGCCAGCAGCCCGGGCGACGCAGCTAGCAATCAGCCCCAGCATTTT.